This is a list of T cell receptor beta chains from one sample in a study of CD8 T cells in Susac syndrome. TCRdb ran MiXCR on the immunoSEQ multiplex PCR reads and lists one entry per CDR3 protein. The sample contains some 130,000 distinct CDR3 sequences, around 94% of which appear only once. What was sequenced was CD4+ T cells from PBMCs. Receptors were obtained from a human donor with multiple sclerosis. Both conserved end residues are part of each CDR3. Each record gives: CDR3 protein, CDR3 DNA, clone size, V gene, J gene, D gene. D genes are given only for firm matches. Some rows have no size entry. The others give once, few or many, or a class for an expanded clone.

CDR3aa: CASSLRGGNEKLFF; CDR3nt: TGTGCCAGCAGCCTACGGGGGGGTAATGAAAAACTGTTTTTT; abundance: .; v_gene: TRBV27; j_gene: TRBJ1-4; d_gene: .
CDR3aa: CASASSGANVLTF; CDR3nt: TGTGCCAGTGCAAGCTCTGGGGCCAACGTCCTGACTTTC; abundance: .; v_gene: TRBV19; j_gene: TRBJ2-6; d_gene: .
CDR3aa: CASSPRSGGAEAFF; CDR3nt: TGTGCCAGCTCACCCCGAAGCGGGGGGGCTGAAGCTTTCTTT; abundance: .; v_gene: TRBV18; j_gene: TRBJ1-1; d_gene: .
CDR3aa: CASSGGQGLQETQYF; CDR3nt: TGCGCCAGCAGTGGGGGACAGGGGCTTCAAGAGACCCAGTACTTC; abundance: .; v_gene: TRBV5-1; j_gene: TRBJ2-5; d_gene: TRBD1
CDR3aa: CAWSVRVGVVYGYTF; CDR3nt: TGTGCCTGGAGTGTAAGAGTAGGGGTTGTCTATGGCTACACCTTC; abundance: .; v_gene: TRBV30; j_gene: TRBJ1-2; d_gene: .
CDR3aa: CASSEGLGYNEQFF; CDR3nt: TGCGCCAGCAGTGAGGGACTGGGATACAATGAGCAGTTCTTC; abundance: .; v_gene: TRBV10-2; j_gene: TRBJ2-1; d_gene: .
CDR3aa: CAWSDPPGQGAKNIQYF; CDR3nt: TGTGCCTGGAGTGATCCTCCGGGACAGGGGGCCAAAAACATTCAGTACTTC; abundance: .; v_gene: TRBV30; j_gene: TRBJ2-4; d_gene: TRBD1
CDR3aa: CASSQVYTGSGYTF; CDR3nt: TGTGCCAGCAGCCAAGTTTACACAGGGAGTGGCTACACCTTC; abundance: .; v_gene: TRBV14; j_gene: TRBJ1-2; d_gene: .
CDR3aa: CASSPQGSLYGYTF; CDR3nt: TGTGCCAGCTCACCGCAGGGCTCCCTCTATGGCTACACCTTC; abundance: .; v_gene: TRBV18; j_gene: TRBJ1-2; d_gene: .
CDR3aa: CASSQAPQISQLWQYF; CDR3nt: TGTGCCAGCAGCCAAGCGCCTCAGATTTCGCAATTGTGGCAGTACTTC; abundance: .; v_gene: TRBV3-1; j_gene: TRBJ2-7; d_gene: .
CDR3aa: CASSVTGFQYF; CDR3nt: TGTGCCAGCAGTGTGACGGGGTTTCAGTACTTC; abundance: .; v_gene: TRBV28; j_gene: TRBJ2-4; d_gene: .
CDR3aa: CAWSVEGAGANVLTF; CDR3nt: TGTGCCTGGAGTGTAGAAGGGGCTGGGGCCAACGTCCTGACTTTC; abundance: .; v_gene: TRBV30; j_gene: TRBJ2-6; d_gene: .
CDR3aa: CSAKLDSGVEKLFF; CDR3nt: TGCAGTGCTAAACTGGACAGCGGAGTGGAAAAACTGTTTTTT; abundance: .; v_gene: TRBV20-1; j_gene: TRBJ1-4; d_gene: .
CDR3aa: CASSEWARPLHF; CDR3nt: TGTGCCAGCAGTGAATGGGCACGACCCCTCCACTTT; abundance: once; v_gene: TRBV25-1; j_gene: TRBJ1-6; d_gene: .
CDR3aa: CASSASLGEKLFF; CDR3nt: TGTGCCAGCAGTGCCTCTCTAGGTGAAAAACTGTTTTTT; abundance: .; v_gene: TRBV6-1; j_gene: TRBJ1-4; d_gene: .
CDR3aa: CASSQPKTGGKETQYF; CDR3nt: TGTGCCAGCAGCCAACCAAAGACAGGGGGTAAAGAGACCCAGTACTTC; abundance: .; v_gene: TRBV14; j_gene: TRBJ2-5; d_gene: TRBD1
CDR3aa: CASSLLSPSAGVNTEAFF; CDR3nt: TGCGCCAGCAGCTTATTAAGTCCCTCCGCAGGGGTGAACACTGAAGCTTTCTTT; abundance: .; v_gene: TRBV5-1; j_gene: TRBJ1-1; d_gene: .
CDR3aa: CASSSQSEETQYF; CDR3nt: TGTGCTAGCAGCTCACAGTCGGAAGAGACCCAGTACTTC; abundance: .; v_gene: TRBV7-7; j_gene: TRBJ2-5; d_gene: .
CDR3aa: CASSLAGHTEAFF; CDR3nt: TGTGCCAGCAGTTTAGCGGGTCACACTGAAGCTTTCTTT; abundance: .; v_gene: TRBV27; j_gene: TRBJ1-1; d_gene: .
CDR3aa: CASSLNRDRYGYTF; CDR3nt: TGCGCCAGCAGCCTGAACCGAGACAGATATGGCTACACCTTC; abundance: .; v_gene: TRBV4-1; j_gene: TRBJ1-2; d_gene: .
CDR3aa: CSVEGVDQNIQYF; CDR3nt: TGCAGCGTTGAAGGGGTCGACCAAAACATTCAGTACTTC; abundance: .; v_gene: TRBV29-1; j_gene: TRBJ2-4; d_gene: .
CDR3aa: CASSLDGGGSGANVLTF; CDR3nt: TGTGCCAGCAGCTTGGATGGGGGGGGCTCTGGGGCCAACGTCCTGACTTTC; abundance: .; v_gene: TRBV5-4; j_gene: TRBJ2-6; d_gene: TRBD2
CDR3aa: CASSYWGQGIDEQYF; CDR3nt: TGTGCCAGCAGTTACTGGGGACAGGGAATAGACGAGCAGTACTTC; abundance: .; v_gene: TRBV6-2/TRBV6-3; j_gene: TRBJ2-7; d_gene: TRBD1
CDR3aa: CASSYLTTASGEQYF; CDR3nt: TGTGCCAGCAGTTATTTAACGACGGCTTCGGGGGAGCAGTACTTC; abundance: .; v_gene: TRBV7-2; j_gene: TRBJ2-7; d_gene: .
CDR3aa: CASGGTSGANTGELFF; CDR3nt: TGTGCCAGCGGGGGGACTAGCGGGGCGAACACCGGGGAGCTGTTTTTT; abundance: .; v_gene: TRBV2; j_gene: TRBJ2-2; d_gene: TRBD2
CDR3aa: CASSLYPALARSYEQYF; CDR3nt: TGTGCCAGCAGTTTGTACCCCGCGCTAGCGCGCTCCTACGAGCAGTACTTC; abundance: once; v_gene: TRBV6-2/TRBV6-3; j_gene: TRBJ2-7; d_gene: .
CDR3aa: CAWSATGTADTQYF; CDR3nt: TGTGCCTGGAGCGCAACCGGGACGGCAGATACGCAGTATTTT; abundance: .; v_gene: TRBV30; j_gene: TRBJ2-3; d_gene: .
CDR3aa: CASSFLASSYNEQFF; CDR3nt: TGTGCCAGCAGTTTTCTAGCCAGCTCCTACAATGAGCAGTTCTTC; abundance: once; v_gene: TRBV27; j_gene: TRBJ2-1; d_gene: .
CDR3aa: CASSPDRGRQETQYF; CDR3nt: TGTGCCAGCTCACCGGACAGGGGGCGTCAAGAGACCCAGTACTTC; abundance: few; v_gene: TRBV18; j_gene: TRBJ2-5; d_gene: TRBD1
CDR3aa: CASSQREGLNTEAFF; CDR3nt: TGCGCCAGCAGCCAACGAGAGGGTTTGAACACTGAAGCTTTCTTT; abundance: once; v_gene: TRBV5-1; j_gene: TRBJ1-1; d_gene: .
CDR3aa: CASNVGEHEQYF; CDR3nt: TGTGCCAGCAACGTTGGCGAACACGAGCAGTACTTC; abundance: once; v_gene: TRBV6-2/TRBV6-3; j_gene: TRBJ2-7; d_gene: .
CDR3aa: CASSQVDRGNYGYTF; CDR3nt: TGCGCCAGCAGCCAAGTGGACAGGGGGAACTATGGCTACACCTTC; abundance: .; v_gene: TRBV4-1; j_gene: TRBJ1-2; d_gene: TRBD1
CDR3aa: CSARGAAGELFF; CDR3nt: TGCAGTGCCAGAGGGGCGGCTGGGGAGCTGTTTTTT; abundance: .; v_gene: TRBV20-1; j_gene: TRBJ2-2; d_gene: .
CDR3aa: CASSWDTVRLGDGYTF; CDR3nt: TGCGCCAGCAGCTGGGACACAGTGAGGCTCGGGGATGGCTACACCTTC; abundance: .; v_gene: TRBV5-1; j_gene: TRBJ1-2; d_gene: .
CDR3aa: CASSTHRIGERAFF; CDR3nt: TGTGCCAGTAGTACGCACCGAATTGGGGAGAGAGCTTTCTTT; abundance: .; v_gene: TRBV19; j_gene: TRBJ1-1; d_gene: .
CDR3aa: CASRTFLLAGANTGELFF; CDR3nt: TGTGCCAGCAGGACTTTTCTTCTAGCGGGGGCCAACACCGGGGAGCTGTTTTTT; abundance: .; v_gene: TRBV6-1; j_gene: TRBJ2-2; d_gene: TRBD2
CDR3aa: CASSSRAGGYEQYF; CDR3nt: TGCGCCAGCAGCTCGCGAGCAGGGGGCTACGAGCAGTACTTC; abundance: .; v_gene: TRBV5-1; j_gene: TRBJ2-7; d_gene: TRBD1
CDR3aa: CSVTRGRNQPQHF; CDR3nt: TGCAGCGTTACCAGGGGGCGCAATCAGCCCCAGCATTTT; abundance: .; v_gene: TRBV29-1; j_gene: TRBJ1-5; d_gene: TRBD1
CDR3aa: CASRRQGVNQPQHF; CDR3nt: TGTGCCAGCAGGAGACAGGGAGTGAACCAGCCCCAGCATTTT; abundance: .; v_gene: TRBV27; j_gene: TRBJ1-5; d_gene: TRBD1
CDR3aa: CASSAIAVGGPANSPLHF; CDR3nt: TGCGCCAGCAGCGCCATCGCGGTGGGGGGACCCGCTAATTCACCCCTCCACTTT; abundance: .; v_gene: TRBV5-1; j_gene: TRBJ1-6; d_gene: .
CDR3aa: CAWSIREYDEQYF; CDR3nt: TGTGCCTGGAGTATAAGGGAGTACGACGAGCAGTACTTC; abundance: .; v_gene: TRBV30; j_gene: TRBJ2-7; d_gene: .
CDR3aa: CASSPPGRDPNTEAFF; CDR3nt: TGTGCCAGCTCACCCCCAGGGCGCGATCCAAACACTGAAGCTTTCTTT; abundance: .; v_gene: TRBV18; j_gene: TRBJ1-1; d_gene: .
CDR3aa: CASSLDLLVYGYTF; CDR3nt: TGTGCCAGCAGCTTAGACTTGTTGGTCTATGGCTACACCTTC; abundance: once; v_gene: TRBV7-2; j_gene: TRBJ1-2; d_gene: .
CDR3aa: CASSRGQSSYEQYF; CDR3nt: TGTGCCAGCAGTCGAGGACAGTCATCCTACGAGCAGTACTTC; abundance: once; v_gene: TRBV6-5; j_gene: TRBJ2-7; d_gene: .
CDR3aa: CASSPQGSLRGFDYGYTF; CDR3nt: TGTGCCAGCAGCCCACAGGGATCCCTAAGGGGGTTTGACTATGGCTACACCTTC; abundance: .; v_gene: TRBV4-2; j_gene: TRBJ1-2; d_gene: .
CDR3aa: CSVIPQYNYGYTF; CDR3nt: TGCAGTGTCATCCCCCAATATAACTATGGCTACACCTTC; abundance: .; v_gene: TRBV20-1; j_gene: TRBJ1-2; d_gene: .
CDR3aa: CASSGLDTRGTEAFF; CDR3nt: TGTGCCAGCAGTGGGCTGGACACCCGTGGGACTGAAGCTTTCTTT; abundance: .; v_gene: TRBV25-1; j_gene: TRBJ1-1; d_gene: .
CDR3aa: CASPGFTYEQYF; CDR3nt: TGTGCCAGTCCGGGATTCACCTACGAGCAGTACTTC; abundance: .; v_gene: TRBV2; j_gene: TRBJ2-7; d_gene: .
CDR3aa: CASSSRQTQGGNTEAFF; CDR3nt: TGTGCCAGCAGCTCCAGACAGACTCAAGGAGGGAACACTGAAGCTTTCTTT; abundance: .; v_gene: TRBV7-2; j_gene: TRBJ1-1; d_gene: .
CDR3aa: CASSDLTGVHEQYF; CDR3nt: TGTGCCAGCAGCGACCTAACAGGGGTACACGAGCAGTACTTC; abundance: once; v_gene: TRBV7-6; j_gene: TRBJ2-7; d_gene: TRBD1
CDR3aa: CSVESGQSGNTIYF; CDR3nt: TGCAGCGTTGAATCTGGACAATCGGGAAACACCATATATTTT; abundance: .; v_gene: TRBV29-1; j_gene: TRBJ1-3; d_gene: .
CDR3aa: CASSQDMAAISYEQYF; CDR3nt: TGTGCCAGCAGCCAAGATATGGCAGCCATCTCCTACGAGCAGTACTTC; abundance: .; v_gene: TRBV4-2; j_gene: TRBJ2-7; d_gene: .
CDR3aa: CASSLAWGGEETQYF; CDR3nt: TGTGCCAGCAGCTTAGCCTGGGGGGGGGAAGAGACCCAGTACTTC; abundance: .; v_gene: TRBV7-2; j_gene: TRBJ2-5; d_gene: TRBD2
CDR3aa: CALTGNYGYTF; CDR3nt: TGTGCCCTTACAGGGAACTATGGCTACACCTTC; abundance: .; v_gene: TRBV6-1; j_gene: TRBJ1-2; d_gene: .